A selection of T cell receptor beta chains follows, all from one sample in a study of T cells in localized non-small cell lung cancer. Some clones are missing from TCRdb's copy, which holds only in-frame ones; the method was immunoSEQ multiplex PCR. The sample yields 30,000 to 45,000 clones, around nine tenths seen once. Sequencing used peripheral blood, obtained before any cancer treatment. These receptors came from a female donor of 60 years or more with stage I lung adenocarcinoma. Both conserved end residues are part of each CDR3. A D gene is named only where the DNA matches it firmly. The listing skips clone size in some rows; elsewhere it reads once, few, many or a size class.

-	TRBV2	TRBD1	TRBJ1-5	CASRGGQGINQPQHF	TGTGCCAGCAGAGGGGGACAGGGGATTAATCAGCCCCAGCATTTT
few	TRBV21-1	-	TRBJ2-2	CASSIGFTGELFF	TGTGCCAGCAGCATTGGATTCACCGGGGAGCTGTTTTTT
-	TRBV25-1	-	TRBJ1-1	CASSEASYTEAFF	TGTGCCAGCAGTGAGGCAAGCTACACTGAAGCTTTCTTT
-	TRBV11-2	-	TRBJ1-5	CASSFGVGNQPQHF	TGTGCCAGCAGCTTCGGCGTGGGCAATCAGCCCCAGCATTTT
-	TRBV5-1	-	TRBJ1-2	CASSILGGNGYTF	TGCGCCAGCAGCATTCTGGGAGGAAATGGCTACACCTTC
-	TRBV5-6	-	TRBJ2-2	CASSSGPGGKAGELFF	TGTGCCAGCAGCTCGGGGCCAGGTGGCAAGGCCGGGGAGCTGTTTTTT
once	TRBV28	-	TRBJ1-1	CASSLRGGALSTEAFF	TGTGCCAGCAGTTTGAGAGGGGGGGCCCTGAGCACTGAAGCTTTCTTT
-	TRBV27	TRBD2	TRBJ2-3	CASSSGLAGSDTQYF	TGTGCCAGCAGTTCAGGACTAGCGGGGAGCGATACGCAGTATTTT
-	TRBV6-5	TRBD1	TRBJ1-1	CASRIPGGNTEAFF	TGTGCCAGCAGGATTCCAGGGGGGAACACTGAAGCTTTCTTT
-	TRBV27	TRBD2	TRBJ2-1	CASILAGNAHGEQFF	TGTGCCAGCATCCTAGCGGGGAACGCACACGGGGAGCAGTTCTTC
-	TRBV5-1	-	TRBJ1-3	CASSPGAGNTIYF	TGCGCCAGCAGCCCGGGGGCTGGAAACACCATATATTTT
-	TRBV2	-	TRBJ1-5	CASNREGNQPQHF	TGTGCCAGCAACAGGGAAGGCAATCAGCCCCAGCATTTT
once	TRBV11-2	-	TRBJ2-1	CASSYLDNEQFF	TGTGCCAGCAGCTATCTGGACAATGAGCAGTTCTTC
-	TRBV5-6	TRBD1	TRBJ2-3	CASSQGTGADTQYF	TGTGCCAGCAGCCAGGGGACAGGGGCAGATACGCAGTATTTT
-	TRBV7-9	-	TRBJ1-5	CASSLGAVAQPQHF	TGTGCCAGCAGCTTAGGCGCTGTGGCCCAGCCCCAGCATTTT
-	TRBV14	-	TRBJ1-4	CASSPTGSRLFF	TGTGCCAGCAGCCCGACGGGGTCGAGACTGTTTTTT
-	TRBV11-2	TRBD1	TRBJ2-3	CAGSLQGDTQYF	TGTGCCGGCAGCTTACAGGGGGATACGCAGTATTTT
-	TRBV9	TRBD2	TRBJ2-3	CASSVKGLADLLSTDTQYF	TGTGCCAGCAGCGTCAAGGGACTAGCGGACCTGCTTAGCACAGATACGCAGTATTTT
-	TRBV7-2	TRBD2	TRBJ2-3	CASSLGLAGGADTQYF	TGTGCCAGCAGCTTAGGCCTAGCGGGGGGAGCAGATACGCAGTATTTT
once	TRBV6-6	-	TRBJ1-2	CASSYLEGYGYTF	TGTGCCAGCAGTTACCTAGAGGGCTATGGCTACACCTTC
few	TRBV7-3	-	TRBJ2-2	CASSLSRGTGELFF	TGTGCCAGCAGCCTCAGTAGGGGGACCGGGGAGCTGTTTTTT
once	TRBV5-5	-	TRBJ1-1	CASSLQRMNTEAFF	TGTGCCAGCAGCTTGCAACGGATGAACACTGAAGCTTTCTTT
-	TRBV7-7	-	TRBJ2-1	CASSVGGNNEQFF	TGTGCTAGCAGCGTTGGCGGGAACAATGAGCAGTTCTTC
-	TRBV19	-	TRBJ1-1	CASSGNRDTEAFF	TGTGCCAGTAGTGGCAACAGAGACACTGAAGCTTTCTTT
-	TRBV27	TRBD1	TRBJ2-1	CASSFHGTGGNEQFF	TGTGCCAGCAGTTTTCACGGGACAGGTGGAAATGAGCAGTTCTTC
-	TRBV11-1	-	TRBJ2-3	CASSLASSLRTDTQYF	TGTGCCAGCAGCTTAGCGTCCTCGTTGCGCACAGATACGCAGTATTTT
-	TRBV27	TRBD1	TRBJ2-6	CASRPGQPLSGANVLTF	TGTGCCAGCAGGCCGGGACAGCCCCTCTCTGGGGCCAACGTCCTGACTTTC
-	TRBV18	-	TRBJ1-1	CATGLSALTEAFF	TGTGCCACAGGTTTGTCGGCCTTGACTGAAGCTTTCTTT
-	TRBV13	-	TRBJ2-2	CASSLEGGPGTGELFF	TGTGCCAGCAGCCTAGAGGGGGGGCCGGGCACCGGGGAGCTGTTTTTT
medium-sized	TRBV4-1	TRBD1	TRBJ2-2	CASSSDRGTGELFF	TGCGCCAGCAGCTCAGACAGGGGGACCGGGGAGCTGTTTTTT
-	TRBV18	TRBD1	TRBJ1-1	CASSPGDRNTEAFF	TGTGCCAGCTCCCCCGGGGACAGAAACACTGAAGCTTTCTTT
-	TRBV4-1	-	TRBJ1-1	CASSQGRTEAFF	TGCGCCAGCAGCCAAGGCAGGACTGAAGCTTTCTTT
-	TRBV15	-	TRBJ2-5	CATSRAAGGRETQYF	TGTGCCACCAGCAGAGCTGCCGGGGGACGCGAGACCCAGTACTTC
few	TRBV5-4	-	TRBJ2-2	CASSPDSQGANTGELFF	TGTGCCAGCAGCCCCGATTCCCAGGGAGCGAACACCGGGGAGCTGTTTTTT
-	TRBV5-4	TRBD1	TRBJ1-3	CASRRTTGTGWIENTIYF	TGTGCCAGCAGAAGGACCACCGGGACAGGGTGGATAGAAAACACCATATATTTT
-	TRBV19	-	TRBJ1-6	CASSIGAGGNSPLHF	TGTGCCAGTAGTATAGGGGCCGGAGGTAATTCACCCCTCCACTTT
-	TRBV28	-	TRBJ1-5	CASTTGTDNQPQHF	TGTGCCAGCACAACCGGGACGGACAATCAGCCCCAGCATTTT
-	TRBV6-1	-	TRBJ2-5	CASSVRPDTQYF	TGTGCCAGCAGTGTTAGACCCGACACCCAGTACTTC
-	TRBV4-1	-	TRBJ2-2	CASTTGTVGGELFF	TGCGCCAGCACCACAGGGACTGTCGGCGGGGAGCTGTTTTTT
-	TRBV5-1	-	TRBJ2-7	CASSLFGVTYEQYF	TGCGCCAGCAGCCTCTTCGGGGTCACCTACGAGCAGTACTTC
-	TRBV7-9	TRBD1	TRBJ1-3	CASSPSGQGRRNTIYF	TGTGCCAGCAGCCCTTCGGGACAGGGGCGTCGAAACACCATATATTTT
-	TRBV28	-	TRBJ1-2	CASSFVPPSYPYGYTF	TGTGCCAGCAGTTTCGTCCCGCCCTCCTACCCCTATGGCTACACCTTC
-	TRBV19	-	TRBJ1-1	CASIPWGGRGEAFF	TGTGCCAGTATCCCCTGGGGGGGGCGCGGTGAAGCTTTCTTT
-	TRBV6-1	-	TRBJ2-4	CASSEALGGLSNIQYF	TGTGCCAGCAGTGAAGCGCTTGGGGGGTTGTCAAACATTCAGTACTTC
-	TRBV7-9	TRBD1	TRBJ1-6	CASSPQGQTNSPLHF	TGTGCCAGCAGCCCTCAGGGACAGACTAATTCACCCCTCCACTTT
-	TRBV18	-	TRBJ2-3	CASSPGSDTQYF	TGTGCCAGCTCACCGGGGTCCGATACGCAGTATTTT
-	TRBV7-2	-	TRBJ1-3	CASSDNRRGTIYF	TGTGCCAGCAGCGACAACCGGCGTGGCACCATATATTTT
-	TRBV19	TRBD1	TRBJ2-2	CATNRGLNTGELFF	TGTGCCACCAACAGGGGGCTCAACACCGGGGAGCTGTTTTTT
-	TRBV5-6	-	TRBJ2-2	CASSLVGRVAGELFF	TGTGCCAGCAGCTTGGTGGGCAGGGTAGCCGGGGAGCTGTTTTTT
-	TRBV19	TRBD1	TRBJ1-1	CASSSRGDSEAFF	TGTGCCAGTAGTAGCCGAGGGGACAGTGAAGCTTTCTTT
-	TRBV27	-	TRBJ1-6	CASTRGQGRSPLHF	TGTGCCAGCACTCGGGGGCAGGGACGGTCACCCCTCCACTTT
few	TRBV5-6	-	TRBJ1-2	CASSLGPQGDGYTF	TGTGCCAGCAGCTTGGGGCCCCAAGGGGATGGCTACACCTTC
-	TRBV6-5	-	TRBJ1-2	CASAGQYYGYTF	TGTGCCAGCGCGGGACAATACTATGGCTACACCTTC
-	TRBV5-1	-	TRBJ2-1	CASSLPGNEQFF	TGCGCCAGCAGCTTGCCAGGCAATGAGCAGTTCTTC
-	TRBV6-1	TRBD1	TRBJ2-2	CASSEQGAMAGELFF	TGTGCCAGCAGTGAGCAGGGGGCGATGGCCGGGGAGCTGTTTTTT
once	TRBV19	-	TRBJ2-5	CASRTGTRYQETQYF	TGTGCCAGTAGGACCGGGACTCGGTACCAAGAGACCCAGTACTTC